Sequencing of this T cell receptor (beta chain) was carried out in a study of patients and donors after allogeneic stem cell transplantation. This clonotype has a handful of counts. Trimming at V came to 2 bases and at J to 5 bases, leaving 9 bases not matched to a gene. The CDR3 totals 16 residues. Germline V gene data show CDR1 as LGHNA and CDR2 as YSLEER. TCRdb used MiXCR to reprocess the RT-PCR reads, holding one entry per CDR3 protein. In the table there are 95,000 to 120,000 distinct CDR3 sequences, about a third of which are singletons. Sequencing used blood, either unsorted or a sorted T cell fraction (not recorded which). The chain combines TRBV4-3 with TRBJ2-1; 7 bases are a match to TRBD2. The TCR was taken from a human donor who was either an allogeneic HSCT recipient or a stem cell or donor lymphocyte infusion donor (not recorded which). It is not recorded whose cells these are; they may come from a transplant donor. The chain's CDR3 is CASSQSRTSVHNEQFF. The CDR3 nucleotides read TGCGCCAGCAGCCAATCCCGGACTAGTGTCCACAATGAGCAGTTCTTC.